Below are 25 T cell receptor beta chains sequenced from a single sample in a study of tumor-infiltrating lymphocytes in oesophageal squamous cell carcinoma. TCRdb processed the PCR reads anew with MiXCR; each CDR3 protein has one entry. The sample includes 20,000 to 25,000 distinct CDR3 sequences, approximately 40% of them seen just once. Specimen: esophageal tumor tissue. These receptors were collected from a male donor with esophageal squamous cell carcinoma.

This clonotype is medium-sized (0.01 to 0.1%) by share. The V call is TRBV7-3, the J call TRBJ2-7; the D call may be TRBD1 or TRBD2 (5 bases each). The V and J ends lost 2 bases and 4 bases respectively, with 15 bases between them. Looked up from germline, CDR1 is SGHTA and CDR2 is FQGTGA. This CDR3 spans 15 amino acids. This chain's CDR3 is CASSLGTGSFYEQYF. In DNA form, the CDR3 reads TGTGCCAGCAGCTTAGGGACCGGGTCCTTTTACGAGCAGTACTTC.

By share, this clonotype ranks as medium-sized. The chain joins TRBV7-2 to TRBJ1-2; D unclear. The CDR3 consists of 13 residues. Germline loops: CDR1 SGHTA, CDR2 FQGNSA. The germline V and J ends were trimmed by 6 bases and 4 bases, with 12 bases remaining between them. CDR3 bases: TGTGCCAGCAGTCCCGACGGATTCTATGGCTACACCTTC. Translated, it gives CASSPDGFYGYTF.

In its sample, this clonotype ranks as medium-sized. V is TRBV27 and J is TRBJ1-6, with 9 bases matching TRBD1. This CDR3 comprises 15 residues. Germline V CDR1 and CDR2: MNHEY, SMNVEV (reference sequence). V trimming: 4 bases; J trimming: 7 bases; junction bases outside the gene matches: 5. The CDR3 sequence is CASSSGTGMNSPLHF. The DNA of the CDR3 is TGTGCCAGCAGTTCGGGGACAGGGATGAATTCACCCCTCCACTTT.

Relative to its sample, this clonotype is medium-sized (0.01 to 0.1%). This rearrangement joins TRBV7-2 to TRBJ2-5; no clear D gene. CDR1 is SGHTA and CDR2 is FQGNSA in the germline V gene. The CDR3 length is 11 residues. V was clipped by 3 bases and J by 4 bases, with 3 bases between them. This CDR3 reads CASSFLETQYF. The CDR3 DNA reads as TGTGCCAGCAGCTTTTTAGAGACCCAGTACTTC.

V and J are TRBV11-1 and TRBJ2-7; a weak D match, TRBD2 (6 bases). CDR1 is SGHAT, CDR2 FQDESV, per germline (reference sequence). The V end lost 1 base, the J end lost 3 bases, and 13 bases lay between the germline ends. This CDR3 spans 15 amino acids. The CDR3, as DNA: TGTGCCAGCAGCTTAGACCTAGCGAATCTCTACGAGCAGTACTTC. This encodes CASSLDLANLYEQYF.

Regarding this clonotype: Just one base apart from a much larger clone, this may be a read error. The J gene is TRBJ2-1, the V gene TRBV24-1; 11 nucleotides line up with TRBD1. The CDR3 is 17 amino acids. Germline assignment: CDR1 KGHDR and CDR2 SFDVKD. CDR3 region: CATGDGDRGVAYNEQFF. DNA for the CDR3: TGTGCCACCGGTGATGGGGACAGGGGGGTGGCCTACAATGAGCAGTTCTTC.

By proportion, this clonotype is medium-sized. The rearrangement uses TRBV7-9 and TRBJ2-1; D remains ambiguous. The CDR3 loop spans 14 amino acids. Trimming stripped 1 base from V and 3 bases from J, with 7 bases between. Germline V gene lookup returns CDR1 SEHNR and CDR2 FQNEAQ (reference sequence). The CDR3 is CASSLVVSYNEQFF. In nucleotides, the CDR3 is TGTGCCAGCAGCTTAGTCGTCAGCTACAATGAGCAGTTCTTC.

V is TRBV12-3 or TRBV12-4 and J is TRBJ2-3; D not resolved. This CDR3 region has 15 residues. V gave up 7 bases and J gave up 0 bases, with 14 bases separating them. Written as DNA, the CDR3 is TGTGCCAGCACCCCCCGACGGATCAGCACAGATACGCAGTATTTT. Its translation: CASTPRRISTDTQYF.

V usage is TRBV20-1 and J usage is TRBJ2-1, with D possibly matching TRBD2 (5 bases). The DNA end is a closer match to TRBJ2-7, so the J assignment may be wrong. The germline gives CDR1 DFQATT, CDR2 SNEGSKA (reference sequence). There are 11 residues in the CDR3. The CDR3 sequence: CSGGITDTQYF. The DNA for the CDR3 is TGCAGTGGAGGGATCACAGATACGCAGTACTTC.

The V and J genes are TRBV28 and TRBJ2-7; D possibly corresponds to TRBD1 (6 bases). Judging by the DNA end, TRBJ2-5 fits better; the J call may be wrong. CDR1 MDHEN and CDR2 SYDVKM come from the germline V gene. The CDR3 has 14 amino acids. In DNA form, the CDR3 reads TGTGCCAGCGGACCGTCACAGGGCCCCGAGACCCAGTACTTC. Residues: CASGPSQGPETQYF.

This clonotype was seen many times. This chain uses TRBV7-3 with TRBJ2-1; no definite D call. Germline V gene lookup returns CDR1 SGHTA and CDR2 FQGTGA. The CDR3 sequence is 14 residues long. Trimming stripped 5 bases from V and 10 bases from J, with 18 bases between. CDR3 nucleotides: TGTGCCAGCAGCCTTCTACTCACATACTCAGAGCAGTTCTTC. Protein: CASSLLLTYSEQFF.

A few counts support this clonotype. V and J are TRBV3-1 and TRBJ2-1; no definite D call. The J call is uncertain, as TRBJ2-7 better fits the DNA end. From germline, CDR1 is LGHDT and CDR2 YNNKEL (reference sequence). The CDR3 is made up of 11 amino acids. The CDR3 reads CASRGINEQYF. Written as DNA, the CDR3 is TGTGCCAGCAGAGGTATCAACGAGCAGTACTTC.

The chain combines TRBV20-1 with TRBJ2-1; TRBD1 matches 8 bases. The J call is in doubt because the DNA end fits TRBJ2-7 better. CDR3 size: 13 residues. The V gene's germline CDR1 is DFQATT and CDR2 SNEGSKA (reference sequence). The CDR3 bases are TGCAGTGCTGTCCCAGGGGGCGAGTACGAGCAGTACTTC. It codes for CSAVPGGEYEQYF.

Note on this clonotype: Possible read error: a much larger clone is one base away. In DNA form, the CDR3 reads TGTGCCAGCAGCCCCTCTAGCGGACCATACAATGAGCAGTACTTC. Translating it yields CASSPSSGPYNEQYF. The rearrangement joins TRBV6-4 to TRBJ2-7; 7 positions agree with TRBD2. Trimming took 6 bases from V and 7 from J; bases not matched to a gene: 15. This CDR3 is 15 amino acids long. The germline V gene has CDR1 MRHNA and CDR2 SNTAGT.

About this clonotype: No conserved phenylalanine or tryptophan ends this CDR3, so it is likely a read error. Because the CDR3's place on the DNA is in doubt, the DNA is left out and the CDR3 is given as listed by TCRdb. The chain combines TRBV7-2 with TRBJ2-6; the tabulated D call, TRBD2, remains unverified against the DNA. Germline V gives CDR1 SGHTA, CDR2 FQGNSA. The CDR3 is 16 residues long, counting both termini. The CDR3 protein is CASSGTSAQETQYFGA.

This chain links TRBV7-6 with TRBJ2-7; D may be TRBD1 (5 bases). The CDR3 has 14 amino acids. The germline gives CDR1 SGHVS, CDR2 FNYEAQ. Trimming cost V 5 bases and J 4 bases, with 15 bases left between them. CDR3 bases: TGTGCCAGCAGCCCCCGGGCCAAGGGGTACGAGCAGTACTTC. It yields the protein CASSPRAKGYEQYF.

This clonotype was counted many times. The J gene is TRBJ1-2, the V gene TRBV24-1; D perhaps matches TRBD1 (5 bases). CDR3 length: 13 residues. Germline-derived CDR1 and CDR2 are KGHDR and SFDVKD. Trimming took 10 bases from V and 2 from J, leaving 13 bases between them. CDR3 in amino acids: CATMDNINYGYTF. CDR3 DNA: TGTGCCACAATGGACAACATAAACTATGGCTACACCTTC.

This clonotype was seen at least ten times. V and J are TRBV5-1 and TRBJ1-2, with D possibly TRBD1 on 5 matching bases. V was trimmed by 5 bases and J by 2 bases, leaving 10 bases between them. The germline V gene encodes CDR1 SGHRS and CDR2 YFSETQ. This CDR3 region has 13 residues. The CDR3 DNA sequence: TGCGCCAGCAGTGTACAGGAAAACTATGGCTACACCTTC. This codes for CASSVQENYGYTF.

V and J are TRBV7-6 and TRBJ2-7; D call uncertain. This CDR3 spans 13 amino acids. The V gene's germline CDR1 is SGHVS and CDR2 FNYEAQ. With 0 bases removed from V and 6 bases from J, the gap between germline ends came to 9 bases. CDR3 sequence: CASSLASGPEQYF. CDR3 nucleotide sequence: TGTGCCAGCAGCTTAGCTTCAGGTCCCGAGCAGTACTTC.

This clonotype was seen repeatedly, ten times or more. J is TRBJ1-1 and V is TRBV7-6, with D perhaps TRBD1 (5 bases). V was trimmed by 2 bases and J by 6 bases, leaving 10 bases between them. Germline assignment: CDR1 SGHVS and CDR2 FNYEAQ. This CDR3 region has 13 residues. The CDR3 DNA sequence: TGTGCCAGCAGCTTAAGTCAGGGATCTGAAGCTTTCTTT. Translated: CASSLSQGSEAFF.

V gene TRBV19 combines with J gene TRBJ2-5, with 10 bases matching TRBD2. The CDR3 is 16 amino acids. The germline gives CDR1 LNHDA, CDR2 SQIVND (reference sequence). V gave up 6 bases and J gave up 11 bases; unmatched junction bases: 18. The CDR3 sequence is CASSLLAGISTDTQYF. CDR3 DNA: TGTGCCAGTAGCCTACTAGCGGGGATAAGCACAGATACGCAGTACTTC. Filled out from reference TRBV19 and TRBJ2-5, the complete variable domain reads DGGITQSPKYLFRKEGQNVTLSCEQNLNHDAMYWYRQDPGQGLRLIYYSQIVNDFQKGDIAEGYSVSREKKESFPLTVTSAQKNPTAFYLCASSLLAGISTDTQYFGPGTRLLVL.

The sample holds many counts of this clonotype. A much bigger clone sits one base away, suggesting this may be a read error. The rearrangement links TRBV6-1 to TRBJ2-7; D remains unclear. The J call may be faulty, since TRBJ2-1 better matches the DNA end. The CDR3 has 13 residues. Germline V lookup: CDR1 MNHNS, CDR2 SASEGT. In DNA form, the CDR3 reads TGTGCCAGCAGTGAAGTGGGTGGCAGGGAGCAGTTCTTC. It specifies CASSEVGGREQFF.

By share, this clonotype counts as medium-sized (0.01 to 0.1%). The chain combines TRBV12-5 with TRBJ1-1, with TRBD1 as a possible D gene (5 bases). Germline CDR1 is LGHNT and CDR2 is FRNRAP. The CDR3 extends over 12 amino acids. With 6 bases removed from V and 12 bases from J, the gap between germline ends came to 17 bases. The CDR3 sequence is CASGTGATSTFF. The CDR3, as DNA: TGTGCTAGTGGGACCGGGGCGACCTCGACTTTCTTT.

The chain links TRBV7-4 to TRBJ2-2, with D possibly TRBD1 on 6 matching bases. The CDR3 has 16 amino acids. V lost 1 base to trimming and J lost 6 bases, with 15 bases between them. Germline loops: CDR1 SGHVT, CDR2 SQSDAQ. The CDR3 sequence is CASSLVGGIGSGELFF. CDR3 sequence (DNA): TGTGCCAGCAGCTTAGTTGGGGGCATCGGTTCCGGGGAGCTGTTTTTT.

V and J are TRBV7-3 and TRBJ2-5, with TRBD2 matching over 7 bases. The end of the DNA aligns better with TRBJ2-3, so the J call may be wrong. CDR3 length equals 15 residues. Per the germline V gene, CDR1 is SGHTA and CDR2 is FQGTGA. CDR3 in DNA: TGTGCCAGCAGCATATCCGGGACTAAAGCAGATACGCAGTATTTT. It specifies CASSISGTKADTQYF.